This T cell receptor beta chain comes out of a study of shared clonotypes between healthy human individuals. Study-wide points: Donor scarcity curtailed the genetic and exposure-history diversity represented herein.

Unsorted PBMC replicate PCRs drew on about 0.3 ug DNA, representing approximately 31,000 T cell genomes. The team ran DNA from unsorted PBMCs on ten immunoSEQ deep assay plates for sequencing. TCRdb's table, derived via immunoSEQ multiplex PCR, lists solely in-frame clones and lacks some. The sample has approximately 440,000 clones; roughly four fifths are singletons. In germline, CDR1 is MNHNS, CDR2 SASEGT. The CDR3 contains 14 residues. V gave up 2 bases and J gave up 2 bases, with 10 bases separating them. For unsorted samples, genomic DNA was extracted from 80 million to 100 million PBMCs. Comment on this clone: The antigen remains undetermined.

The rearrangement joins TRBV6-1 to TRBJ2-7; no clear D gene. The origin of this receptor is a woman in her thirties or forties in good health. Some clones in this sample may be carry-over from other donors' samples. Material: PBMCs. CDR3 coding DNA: TGTGCCAGCAGTGAATGGGAAAGGACCTACGAGCAGTACTTC. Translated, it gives CASSEWERTYEQYF.